This T cell receptor (beta chain) was retrieved from a study of patients and donors after allogeneic stem cell transplantation. Germline lookup yields CDR1 LGHDT and CDR2 YNNKEL (reference sequence). The CDR3 spans 14 residues. After removal of 6 bases from V and 5 bases from J, the junction contained 3 bases not matched to a gene. This clonotype was found many times. TCRdb independently ran MiXCR on the RT-PCR reads; one entry per CDR3 protein. Found here are about 410,000 distinct CDR3 sequences, about a sixth of them singletons; the top ten hold less than 8.5%. The gene calls are TRBV3-1 and TRBJ2-2, with TRBD2 matching 10 bases. This TCR derives from a human donor who was either an allogeneic HSCT recipient or a stem cell or donor lymphocyte infusion donor (not recorded which). It is not recorded whose cells these are; they may come from a transplant donor. Sequencing input: blood, either unsorted or a sorted T cell fraction (not recorded which). The CDR3 loop reads CASSSGRSTGELFF. In nucleotides, the CDR3 is TGTGCCAGCAGTAGCGGGAGGTCTACCGGGGAGCTGTTTTTT. Filled out from reference TRBV3-1 and TRBJ2-2, the complete variable domain reads DTAVSQTPKYLVTQMGNDKSIKCEQNLGHDTMYWYKQDSKKFLKIMFSYNNKELIINETVPNRFSPKSPDKAHLNLHINSLELGDSAVYFCASSSGRSTGELFFGEGSRLTVL.